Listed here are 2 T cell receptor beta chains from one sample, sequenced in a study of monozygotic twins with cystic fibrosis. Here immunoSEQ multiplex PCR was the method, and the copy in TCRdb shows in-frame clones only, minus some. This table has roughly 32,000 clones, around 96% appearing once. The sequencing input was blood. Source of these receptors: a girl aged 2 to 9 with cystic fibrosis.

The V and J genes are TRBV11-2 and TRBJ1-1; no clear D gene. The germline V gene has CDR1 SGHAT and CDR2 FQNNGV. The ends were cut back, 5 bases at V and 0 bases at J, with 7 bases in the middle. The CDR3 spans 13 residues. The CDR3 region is CASSPSLNTEAFF. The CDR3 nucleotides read TGTGCCAGCAGCCCATCCTTGAACACTGAAGCTTTCTTT.

Here the CDR3 reads CASTRRQSNEKLFF. CDR3 bases: TGTGCCAGCACACGCAGACAGTCTAATGAAAAACTGTTTTTT. This sequence joins TRBV28 and TRBJ1-4; D possibly corresponds to TRBD1 (5 bases). The V gene's germline CDR1 is MDHEN and CDR2 SYDVKM. The length of the CDR3 is 14 residues. Trimming removed 7 bases at V and 3 bases at J, with 12 bases between. The full variable domain, with the rest looked up from reference TRBV28 and TRBJ1-4, is DVKVTQSSRYLVKRTGEKVFLECVQDMDHENMFWYRQDPGLGLRLIYFSYDVKMKEKGDIPEGYSVSREKKERFSLILESASTNQTSMYLCASTRRQSNEKLFFGSGTQLSVL.